The rows below give T cell receptor beta chains drawn from one sample of a study of blood T cell repertoires in COVID-19. Sequencing was performed with immunoSEQ multiplex PCR; in TCRdb, only in-frame clones are kept and a portion is missing. The sample holds about 160,000 clones, more than 75% seen once. The sample taken for sequencing was PBMCs or T cells enriched from blood (not recorded which). These receptors came from a woman aged 50 to 65 who had recovered from COVID-19. The CDR3 runs from the conserved cysteine through the conserved F or W. D genes are given only for firm matches. The size of a clone is reported for some rows only, either as once, few or many, or as a class for expanded clones.

j_gene: TRBJ2-1; v_gene: TRBV4-2; d_gene: -; abundance: -; CDR3aa: CASSQDWGTNYNEQFF; CDR3nt: TGTGCCAGCAGCCAAGATTGGGGGACAAACTACAATGAGCAGTTCTTC
j_gene: TRBJ1-2; v_gene: TRBV2; d_gene: -; abundance: -; CDR3aa: CASSEERTRGSGYTF; CDR3nt: TGTGCCAGCAGTGAAGAACGGACCAGGGGAAGTGGCTACACCTTC
j_gene: TRBJ1-1; v_gene: TRBV14; d_gene: -; abundance: -; CDR3aa: CASAQGWTEAFF; CDR3nt: TGTGCCAGCGCACAGGGTTGGACTGAAGCTTTCTTT
j_gene: TRBJ1-5; v_gene: TRBV6-1; d_gene: -; abundance: -; CDR3aa: CASSEGGGNQPQHF; CDR3nt: TGTGCCAGCAGTGAAGGGGGGGGAAATCAGCCCCAGCATTTT
j_gene: TRBJ1-6; v_gene: TRBV4-1; d_gene: -; abundance: -; CDR3aa: CASSQEKISSYNSPLHF; CDR3nt: TGCGCCAGCAGCCAAGAGAAGATCAGCTCCTATAATTCACCCCTCCACTTT
j_gene: TRBJ2-7; v_gene: TRBV20-1; d_gene: -; abundance: -; CDR3aa: CSARDGREQYF; CDR3nt: TGCAGTGCTAGAGATGGCAGGGAGCAGTACTTC
j_gene: TRBJ2-1; v_gene: TRBV7-2; d_gene: TRBD2; abundance: -; CDR3aa: CASSPPGGSSYNEQFF; CDR3nt: TGTGCCAGCAGCCCTCCCGGGGGGAGCTCCTACAATGAGCAGTTCTTC
j_gene: TRBJ1-2; v_gene: TRBV4-2; d_gene: TRBD1; abundance: -; CDR3aa: CASSQRTGLDYGYTF; CDR3nt: TGTGCCAGCAGCCAACGGACAGGGTTAGACTATGGCTACACCTTC
j_gene: TRBJ1-1; v_gene: TRBV7-8; d_gene: -; abundance: -; CDR3aa: CASSFTGRNTEAFF; CDR3nt: TGTGCCAGCAGCTTCACAGGGCGGAACACTGAAGCTTTCTTT
j_gene: TRBJ1-6; v_gene: TRBV28; d_gene: TRBD1; abundance: -; CDR3aa: CASSGQGWGSPLHF; CDR3nt: TGTGCCAGCAGTGGACAGGGATGGGGATCACCCCTCCACTTT
j_gene: TRBJ1-2; v_gene: TRBV30; d_gene: -; abundance: -; CDR3aa: CAWREDRYGYTF; CDR3nt: TGTGCCTGGAGGGAAGACAGATATGGCTACACCTTC
j_gene: TRBJ2-1; v_gene: TRBV5-4; d_gene: -; abundance: -; CDR3aa: CASSLLAYNEQFF; CDR3nt: TGTGCCAGCAGCTTGCTTGCGTACAATGAGCAGTTCTTC
j_gene: TRBJ2-1; v_gene: TRBV5-4; d_gene: TRBD2; abundance: -; CDR3aa: CASSFRSGGQYNEQFF; CDR3nt: TGTGCCAGCAGCTTCCGAAGCGGGGGCCAATACAATGAGCAGTTCTTC
j_gene: TRBJ2-5; v_gene: TRBV6-2/TRBV6-3; d_gene: TRBD1; abundance: -; CDR3aa: CASSPSPDRVETQYF; CDR3nt: TGTGCCAGCAGTCCGTCCCCGGACAGGGTTGAGACCCAGTACTTC
j_gene: TRBJ1-3; v_gene: TRBV3-1/TRBV3-2; d_gene: -; abundance: -; CDR3aa: CASSGGHGNTIYF; CDR3nt: TGTGCCAGCAGCGGGGGACACGGAAACACCATATATTTT
j_gene: TRBJ1-6; v_gene: TRBV7-8; d_gene: -; abundance: -; CDR3aa: CASSWGGLNSPLHF; CDR3nt: TGTGCCAGCAGCTGGGGGGGACTAAATTCACCCCTCCACTTT
j_gene: TRBJ1-6; v_gene: TRBV9; d_gene: TRBD1; abundance: -; CDR3aa: CASSESTGGQSPLHF; CDR3nt: TGTGCCAGCAGCGAATCGACAGGGGGCCAGTCACCCCTCCACTTT
j_gene: TRBJ1-3; v_gene: TRBV7-6; d_gene: -; abundance: -; CDR3aa: CASSLGRAFSGNTIYF; CDR3nt: TGTGCCAGCAGCTTAGGGCGGGCTTTCTCTGGAAACACCATATATTTT
j_gene: TRBJ2-5; v_gene: TRBV12-5; d_gene: TRBD1; abundance: -; CDR3aa: CASGRGTDYETQYF; CDR3nt: TGTGCTAGTGGCAGGGGGACAGACTATGAGACCCAGTACTTC
j_gene: TRBJ1-1; v_gene: TRBV28; d_gene: -; abundance: -; CDR3aa: CASSTIQALNTEAFF; CDR3nt: TGTGCCAGCAGTACTATACAAGCCCTGAACACTGAAGCTTTCTTT
j_gene: TRBJ2-6; v_gene: TRBV19; d_gene: TRBD1; abundance: -; CDR3aa: CASSASGGTNVLTF; CDR3nt: TGTGCCAGTAGTGCATCAGGGGGTACCAACGTCCTGACTTTC
j_gene: TRBJ1-3; v_gene: TRBV6-2/TRBV6-3; d_gene: -; abundance: -; CDR3aa: CASSYGQPNSGNTIYF; CDR3nt: TGTGCCAGCAGTTACGGGCAGCCCAACTCTGGAAACACCATATATTTT
j_gene: TRBJ1-2; v_gene: TRBV19; d_gene: -; abundance: -; CDR3aa: CATRTANYGYTF; CDR3nt: TGTGCCACTAGGACAGCAAACTATGGCTACACCTTC
j_gene: TRBJ2-5; v_gene: TRBV3-1/TRBV3-2; d_gene: -; abundance: -; CDR3aa: CASSLPQGRETQYF; CDR3nt: TGTGCCAGCAGCCTACCCCAGGGGAGAGAGACCCAGTACTTC
j_gene: TRBJ2-7; v_gene: TRBV4-3; d_gene: TRBD1; abundance: once; CDR3aa: CASSQDWPGGFYEQYF; CDR3nt: TGCGCCAGCAGCCAAGATTGGCCAGGGGGCTTTTACGAGCAGTACTTC
j_gene: TRBJ1-6; v_gene: TRBV27; d_gene: -; abundance: -; CDR3aa: CASSHPRAGPNSPLHF; CDR3nt: TGTGCCAGCAGCCACCCTCGGGCAGGGCCAAATTCACCCCTCCACTTT
j_gene: TRBJ1-2; v_gene: TRBV30; d_gene: TRBD1; abundance: -; CDR3aa: CAWDQTGGYTF; CDR3nt: TGTGCCTGGGACCAGACAGGGGGCTACACCTTC
j_gene: TRBJ1-4; v_gene: TRBV5-4; d_gene: -; abundance: -; CDR3aa: CASSFSQEKLFF; CDR3nt: TGTGCCAGCAGCTTCTCCCAGGAAAAACTGTTTTTT
j_gene: TRBJ2-7; v_gene: TRBV18; d_gene: -; abundance: few; CDR3aa: CASSPPSSYEQYF; CDR3nt: TGTGCCAGCTCACCCCCGAGCTCCTACGAGCAGTACTTC
j_gene: TRBJ2-5; v_gene: TRBV6-1; d_gene: TRBD2; abundance: -; CDR3aa: CASSEARLAGETQYF; CDR3nt: TGTGCCAGCAGTGAAGCAAGGCTAGCGGGAGAGACCCAGTACTTC
j_gene: TRBJ2-1; v_gene: TRBV4-2; d_gene: -; abundance: once; CDR3aa: CASSQDLGGAYNEQFF; CDR3nt: TGTGCCAGCAGCCAAGATCTGGGGGGGGCTTACAATGAGCAGTTCTTC
j_gene: TRBJ2-1; v_gene: TRBV7-3; d_gene: TRBD2; abundance: -; CDR3aa: CASSLGPGLGAYNEQFF; CDR3nt: TGTGCCAGCAGCTTAGGGCCGGGACTAGGGGCCTACAATGAGCAGTTCTTC
j_gene: TRBJ1-1; v_gene: TRBV19; d_gene: TRBD1; abundance: -; CDR3aa: CASSTGQQLAEAFF; CDR3nt: TGTGCCAGTAGTACGGGACAGCAGCTCGCTGAAGCTTTCTTT
j_gene: TRBJ2-7; v_gene: TRBV14; d_gene: -; abundance: -; CDR3aa: CASSPRGSSYEQYF; CDR3nt: TGTGCCAGCAGCCCCCGGGGGAGCTCCTACGAGCAGTACTTC
j_gene: TRBJ2-7; v_gene: TRBV20-1; d_gene: -; abundance: -; CDR3aa: CSAKDSYEQYF; CDR3nt: TGCAGTGCCAAAGACAGCTACGAGCAGTACTTC
j_gene: TRBJ1-3; v_gene: TRBV6-5; d_gene: -; abundance: -; CDR3aa: CASSYSPGGGNTIYF; CDR3nt: TGTGCCAGCAGTTACTCGCCCGGAGGGGGAAACACCATATATTTT
j_gene: TRBJ1-3; v_gene: TRBV9; d_gene: -; abundance: once; CDR3aa: CASSVDGFLSGNTIYF; CDR3nt: TGTGCCAGCAGCGTAGACGGTTTCCTCTCTGGAAACACCATATATTTT
j_gene: TRBJ2-2; v_gene: TRBV28; d_gene: -; abundance: -; CDR3aa: CASKGQGRGYGELFF; CDR3nt: TGTGCCAGCAAGGGTCAGGGGCGAGGGTACGGGGAGCTGTTTTTT
j_gene: TRBJ1-1; v_gene: TRBV9; d_gene: -; abundance: -; CDR3aa: CASSGDWPGEAFF; CDR3nt: TGTGCCAGCAGCGGAGACTGGCCTGGTGAAGCTTTCTTT
j_gene: TRBJ2-2; v_gene: TRBV7-3; d_gene: -; abundance: -; CDR3aa: CASSLKRGTGELFF; CDR3nt: TGTGCCAGCAGCTTAAAACGCGGGACCGGGGAGCTGTTTTTT
j_gene: TRBJ1-1; v_gene: TRBV6-5; d_gene: -; abundance: -; CDR3aa: CASSSPLNTEAFF; CDR3nt: TGTGCCAGCAGTAGCCCACTGAACACTGAAGCTTTCTTT
j_gene: TRBJ1-1; v_gene: TRBV12-2; d_gene: -; abundance: -; CDR3aa: CASRLEHRKSTEAFF; CDR3nt: TGTGCAAGTCGCTTAGAACACAGAAAGTCCACTGAAGCTTTCTTT
j_gene: TRBJ1-1; v_gene: TRBV25-1; d_gene: TRBD1; abundance: -; CDR3aa: CASSRPGTGNTEAFF; CDR3nt: TGTGCCAGCAGCCGCCCCGGGACAGGGAACACTGAAGCTTTCTTT
j_gene: TRBJ2-5; v_gene: TRBV5-1; d_gene: TRBD2; abundance: -; CDR3aa: CASSFLRSGGAETQYF; CDR3nt: TGCGCCAGCAGCTTCCTACGTAGCGGGGGGGCAGAGACCCAGTACTTC
j_gene: TRBJ1-1; v_gene: TRBV7-2; d_gene: -; abundance: -; CDR3aa: CASSLGRKNTEAFF; CDR3nt: TGTGCCAGCAGCTTAGGGCGGAAGAACACTGAAGCTTTCTTT
j_gene: TRBJ1-2; v_gene: TRBV29-1; d_gene: -; abundance: -; CDR3aa: CSVDGDFYGYTF; CDR3nt: TGCAGCGTCGACGGGGATTTCTATGGCTACACCTTC
j_gene: TRBJ2-1; v_gene: TRBV7-9; d_gene: TRBD1; abundance: -; CDR3aa: CASSFRQGVYNEQFF; CDR3nt: TGTGCCAGCAGCTTCCGACAGGGAGTCTACAATGAGCAGTTCTTC
j_gene: TRBJ2-2; v_gene: TRBV7-3; d_gene: TRBD2; abundance: -; CDR3aa: CASSSFPLAGGTGELFF; CDR3nt: TGTGCCAGCAGCTCTTTTCCCCTAGCGGGGGGGACCGGGGAGCTGTTTTTT
j_gene: TRBJ1-2; v_gene: TRBV6-5; d_gene: -; abundance: -; CDR3aa: CASSSQVFGYTF; CDR3nt: TGTGCCAGCAGTTCACAGGTGTTTGGCTACACCTTC
j_gene: TRBJ1-5; v_gene: TRBV5-4; d_gene: TRBD1; abundance: few; CDR3aa: CATGTGPNQPQHF; CDR3nt: TGTGCCACAGGGACAGGACCGAATCAGCCCCAGCATTTT
j_gene: TRBJ1-2; v_gene: TRBV4-1; d_gene: TRBD1; abundance: -; CDR3aa: CASSQARTGNNYGYTF; CDR3nt: TGCGCCAGCAGCCAAGCCAGGACAGGGAATAACTATGGCTACACCTTC
j_gene: TRBJ2-1; v_gene: TRBV18; d_gene: -; abundance: -; CDR3aa: CASSPPGDSYNEQFF; CDR3nt: TGTGCCAGCTCACCACCCGGAGACTCCTACAATGAGCAGTTCTTC
j_gene: TRBJ2-3; v_gene: TRBV11-3; d_gene: TRBD2; abundance: -; CDR3aa: CASSYGLAMMTDTQYF; CDR3nt: TGTGCCAGCAGTTATGGACTAGCGATGATGACAGATACGCAGTATTTT
j_gene: TRBJ2-2; v_gene: TRBV27; d_gene: -; abundance: -; CDR3aa: CASSLSSGVTGELFF; CDR3nt: TGTGCCAGCAGTTTATCATCCGGGGTAACCGGGGAGCTGTTTTTT
j_gene: TRBJ2-7; v_gene: TRBV2; d_gene: TRBD2; abundance: -; CDR3aa: CASSALAGGSYEQYF; CDR3nt: TGTGCCAGCAGTGCTTTAGCGGGGGGCTCCTACGAGCAGTACTTC